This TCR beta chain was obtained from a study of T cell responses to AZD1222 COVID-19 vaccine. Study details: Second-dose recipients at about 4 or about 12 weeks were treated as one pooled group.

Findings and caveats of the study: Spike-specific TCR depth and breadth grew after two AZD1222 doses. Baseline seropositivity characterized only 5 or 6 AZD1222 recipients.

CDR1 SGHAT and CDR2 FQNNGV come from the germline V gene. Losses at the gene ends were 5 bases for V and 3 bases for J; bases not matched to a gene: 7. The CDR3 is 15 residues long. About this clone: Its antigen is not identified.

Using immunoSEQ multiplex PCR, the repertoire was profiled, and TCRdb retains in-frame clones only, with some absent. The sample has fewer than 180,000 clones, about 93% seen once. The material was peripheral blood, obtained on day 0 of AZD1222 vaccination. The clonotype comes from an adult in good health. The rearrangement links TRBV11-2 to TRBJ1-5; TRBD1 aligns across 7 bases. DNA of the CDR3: TGTGCCAGCAGCAAGACACAGGGGTCCAATCAGCCCCAGCATTTT. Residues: CASSKTQGSNQPQHF. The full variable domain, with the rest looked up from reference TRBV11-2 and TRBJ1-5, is EAGVAQSPRYKIIEKRQSVAFWCNPISGHATLYWYQQILGQGPKLLIQFQNNGVVDDSQLPKDRFSAERLKGVDSTLKIQPAKLEDSAVYLCASSKTQGSNQPQHFGDGTRLSIL.